The rows below give T cell receptor beta chains drawn from one sample of a study of T cell repertoires in breast cancer. One entry per CDR3 protein, called by TCRdb with MiXCR from the emulsion pairing reads. The repertoire holds some 600 distinct CDR3 sequences, approximately 51% seen once, with roughly 94% in the top ten. Input material: CD8+ T cells. The receptors derive from a pool of human donors with breast cancer or a healthy control (not recorded which). Each CDR3 is given with its conserved first and last residue. A D gene is named only where the DNA matches it firmly. Not every row has a clone size; where given, it reads once, few, many or a size class.

CASSPWDRPDTGELFF,TGTGCCAGCAGCCCCTGGGACAGACCCGACACCGGGGAGCTGTTTTTT,TRBD1,TRBJ2-2,-,TRBV7-2
CASSPPLLAVTDTQYF,TGTGCCAGCAGCCCCCCGTTACTAGCGGTTACAGATACGCAGTATTTT,TRBD2,TRBJ2-3,many,TRBV7-2
CASSTSGGAYEQYF,TGTGCCAGCAGCACTAGCGGGGGGGCCTACGAGCAGTACTTC,TRBD2,TRBJ2-7,large,TRBV7-2
CASLSGQGPYEQYF,TGTGCCAGTCTCTCGGGACAGGGACCCTACGAGCAGTACTTC,TRBD1,TRBJ2-7,-,TRBV28
CALLFTGGYFYTF,TGTGCCCTCCTCTTCACCGGGGGCTATTTCTACACCTTC,-,TRBJ1-2,-,TRBV7-3
CASRRTPGDSSYEQYF,TGCGCCAGCAGGCGGACGCCCGGGGACAGCTCCTACGAGCAGTACTTC,TRBD1,TRBJ2-7,-,TRBV6-8
CASSPGQQETQYF,TGTGCCAGCAGCCCAGGACAGCAAGAGACCCAGTACTTC,-,TRBJ2-5,large,TRBV7-2
CASSQDTSAGHTEAFF,TGTGCCAGCAGCCAAGATACCTCGGCAGGGCACACTGAAGCTTTCTTT,-,TRBJ1-1,many,TRBV4-2
CASSLRSDGHSNTEAFF,TGTGCCAGCAGCTTAAGGTCGGACGGACACTCGAACACTGAAGCTTTCTTT,-,TRBJ1-1,medium-sized,TRBV7-3
CASRTRYGEQYF,TGTGCCAGCCGTACCCGATACGGCGAGCAGTACTTC,-,TRBJ2-7,-,TRBV28
CASSLLGLGAGNQPQHF,TGTGCCAGCAGCCTACTCGGCCTAGGTGCGGGCAATCAGCCCCAGCATTTT,-,TRBJ1-5,few,TRBV7-2
CASSLGGRAGISLRGNTIYF,TGTGCCAGCAGCTTAGGAGGTCGGGCAGGGATATCTCTCCGTGGAAACACCATATATTTT,-,TRBJ1-3,once,TRBV7-2
CASTNPDGPHDEQFF,TGTGCCAGCACCAACCCGGACGGGCCCCATGATGAGCAGTTCTTC,-,TRBJ2-1,-,TRBV7-2
CASSALTTNAKLFF,TGTGCCAGCAGCGCCCTGACGACTAATGCCAAACTGTTTTTT,-,TRBJ1-4,-,TRBV7-6
CASSADRSEKFF,TGCGCCAGCAGTGCAGACAGGTCTGAAAAGTTTTTT,-,TRBJ1-4,once,TRBV10-1
CASSLGDEGTDTQYF,TGTGCCAGCAGTTTGGGGGACGAGGGGACAGATACGCAGTATTTT,-,TRBJ2-3,-,TRBV6-6
CASNGRTISNEQLF,TGTGCCAGCAACGGGAGGACCATTAGCAATGAGCAGCTCTTC,TRBD2,TRBJ2-1,-,TRBV6-1
CANSLGVYSPLHF,TGTGCCAACAGCTTAGGGGTATATTCACCCCTCCACTTT,-,TRBJ1-6,-,TRBV7-2
CASSFNGGYGYKF,TGTGCCAGCAGCTTCAACGGGGGCTATGGCTACAAATTC,-,TRBJ1-2,-,TRBV7-3
CASSLARADGTDTQYF,TGTGCCAGCAGCTTAGCGAGGGCGGATGGCACAGATACGCAGTATTTT,-,TRBJ2-3,few,TRBV7-6
CASSLNGGEGDTF,TGTGCCAGCAGCTTAAACGGGGGCGAGGGCGACACCTTC,-,TRBJ1-2,many,TRBV7-3
CASRRDLNTDTQYF,TGCGCCAGCAGACGGGACCTTAACACAGATACGCAGTATTTT,-,TRBJ2-3,-,TRBV7-3
CASSYGLAGGPNTGELFF,TGTGCCAGCAGTTACGGCCTAGCGGGAGGGCCGAACACCGGGGAGCTGTTTTTT,TRBD2,TRBJ2-2,-,TRBV6-2/TRBV6-3
CASSLEGESPLHF,TGTGCCAGCAGCTTAGAGGGAGAGTCACCCCTCCACTTT,-,TRBJ1-6,-,TRBV7-2
CASNRGQTQETQYF,TGTGCCAGCAACCGTGGGCAGACCCAAGAGACCCAGTACTTC,-,TRBJ2-5,many,TRBV7-2
CASNGRALHNEQFF,TGTGCCAGCAACGGAAGGGCCCTTCACAATGAGCAGTTCTTC,-,TRBJ2-1,once,TRBV6-2/TRBV6-3
CASSLTEGGNSQINF,TGTGCCAGCAGCTTAACTGAAGGAGGAAATTCACAAATAAACTTT,-,TRBJ1-6,-,TRBV7-3
CASSLKQGGTEAFF,TGTGCCAGCAGCCTGAAACAGGGGGGCACTGAAGCTTTCTTT,TRBD1,TRBJ1-1,-,TRBV7-2
CASSSLGNEQFF,TGTGCCAGCAGTTCCCTGGGGAACGAGCAGTTCTTC,-,TRBJ2-1,few,TRBV6-1